A single sample gave rise to the 29 T cell receptor beta chains below, sequenced in a study of identifying expanded T cells in peripheral blood. Method: immunoSEQ multiplex PCR; TCRdb's copy keeps in-frame clones and lacks some. The sample records about 110,000 clones, about nine tenths being singletons. The sequenced material came from blood. These receptor sequences come from a person aged 18 to 70 in good health.

The chain carries TRBV28 and TRBJ2-3; 9 nucleotides agree with TRBD2. Losses at the gene ends were 3 bases for V and 1 base for J; bases not matched to a gene: 2. The CDR3 spans 15 residues. Germline V gene lookup returns CDR1 MDHEN and CDR2 SYDVKM. CDR3 sequence reads: CASSLQREGTDTQYF. For the CDR3, the DNA is TGTGCCAGCAGTTTGCAGCGGGAGGGCACAGATACGCAGTATTTT. Complete variable domain (other parts from reference TRBV28 and TRBJ2-3): DVKVTQSSRYLVKRTGEKVFLECVQDMDHENMFWYRQDPGLGLRLIYFSYDVKMKEKGDIPEGYSVSREKKERFSLILESASTNQTSMYLCASSLQREGTDTQYFGPGTRLTVL.

The chain has TRBV18 and TRBJ2-7; maybe TRBD1 (5 bases). Trimming removed 5 bases at V and 2 bases at J, with 16 bases between. This CDR3 is built from 15 residues. Germline CDR1 reads KGHSH; CDR2 reads LQKENI. CDR3 nucleotides: TGTGCCAGCTCAGATAGACAGTTAATTACCTACGAGCAGTACTTC. It codes for CASSDRQLITYEQYF. Full variable domain (rest looked up from reference TRBV18 and TRBJ2-7): NAGVMQNPRHLVRRRGQEARLRCSPMKGHSHVYWYRQLPEEGLKFMVYLQKENIIDESGMPKERFSAEFPKEGPSILRIQQVVRGDSAAYFCASSDRQLITYEQYFGPGTRLTVT.

The CDR3 bases are TGTGCCAGCAGCTCAACTAGCACAGATACGCAGTATTTT. It codes for CASSSTSTDTQYF. The rearrangement joins TRBV5-6 to TRBJ2-3; unclear D gene. The CDR3 consists of 13 residues. Germline-derived CDR1 and CDR2 are SGHDT and YYEEEE. V was cut by 3 bases and J by 0 bases, with 5 bases left in between.

The chain is built from TRBV6-6 and TRBJ2-2; tentatively, D is TRBD1 (5 bases). The CDR3 runs 14 residues. The germline CDR1 and CDR2 sequences are MNHNY and SVGAGI (reference sequence). V lost 0 bases to trimming and J lost 4 bases, with 6 bases between them. The chain's CDR3 is CASSYSGLTGELFF. The CDR3 DNA sequence: TGTGCCAGCAGTTACTCGGGGCTCACCGGGGAGCTGTTTTTT.

This chain links TRBV5-6 with TRBJ2-5, with 9 bases matching TRBD2. Trimming cost V 0 bases and J 0 bases; bases outside gene matches: 3. CDR1 is SGHDT and CDR2 is YYEEEE in the germline V gene. This CDR3 spans 16 amino acids. CDR3 bases: TGTGCCAGCAGCTTGGAGCCTAGCGGGGACCAAGAGACCCAGTACTTC. This encodes CASSLEPSGDQETQYF.

The rearrangement links TRBV4-1 to TRBJ2-7; D gene ambiguous. This CDR3 region has 15 residues. The V end was cut by 3 bases, the J end by 2 bases, with 14 bases between. Germline CDR1 reads MGHRA; CDR2 reads YSYEKL. The CDR3 reads CASSQTVVQPYEQYF. The CDR3 DNA follows: TGCGCCAGCAGCCAGACCGTGGTCCAGCCCTACGAGCAGTACTTC.

V and J are TRBV23-1 and TRBJ2-3; 9 bases are shared with TRBD1. TRBV23-1 is an ORF; its function is uncertain. The CDR3 sequence is 17 residues long. The V and J ends lost 3 bases and 4 bases, in that order; junction bases with no gene match: 11. This CDR3 is CASSHYSGTGRSDTQYF. DNA of the CDR3: TGCGCCAGCAGTCACTATTCCGGGACAGGGCGATCAGATACGCAGTATTTT.

The chain joins TRBV18 to TRBJ1-6; possible D gene TRBD1, 5 bases. The ends were cut back, 5 bases at V and 7 bases at J, with 15 bases in the middle. The CDR3 totals 15 residues. Germline lookup yields CDR1 KGHSH and CDR2 LQKENI. The chain's CDR3 is CASSGDPVGNSPLHF. In DNA, the CDR3 is TGTGCCAGCTCAGGGGACCCTGTTGGCAATTCACCCCTCCACTTT.

CDR3 sequence (DNA): TGCGCCAGCAGCCAAGACCCGGCGGTCAATGAGCAGTTCTTC. Encoded protein: CASSQDPAVNEQFF. This chain joins TRBV4-1 and TRBJ2-1, with D unclear. Germline CDR1 is MGHRA and CDR2 is YSYEKL. The CDR3 has 14 amino acids. The germline V and J ends were trimmed by 0 bases and 6 bases, with 9 bases remaining between them.

The V and J genes are TRBV7-8 and TRBJ2-7; tentatively, D is TRBD2 (5 bases). Germline V gene data show CDR1 as SGHVS and CDR2 as FQNEAQ. V was pared by 4 bases and J by 2 bases, with 15 bases between. The CDR3 has 15 residues. The CDR3 sequence: CASSSRQSGAYEQYF. The CDR3 DNA sequence: TGTGCCAGCAGCTCCCGTCAGAGCGGAGCCTACGAGCAGTACTTC. The whole variable domain, remainder taken from reference TRBV7-8 and TRBJ2-7, is GAGVSQSPRYKVAKRGQDVALRCDPISGHVSLFWYQQALGQGPEFLTYFQNEAQLDKSGLPSDRFFAERPEGSVSTLKIQRTQQEDSAVYLCASSSRQSGAYEQYFGPGTRLTVT.

The rearrangement joins TRBV11-2 to TRBJ1-1; D is possibly TRBD1 (5 bases). V shed 5 bases and J shed 1 base, with 14 bases lying between them. Germline assignment: CDR1 SGHAT and CDR2 FQNNGV. The CDR3 extends over 15 amino acids. The CDR3: CASSARGTGNTEAFF. CDR3 nucleotides: TGTGCCAGCAGCGCGAGAGGGACGGGGAACACTGAAGCTTTCTTT. The full variable domain, its missing parts supplied by reference TRBV11-2 and TRBJ1-1, is EAGVAQSPRYKIIEKRQSVAFWCNPISGHATLYWYQQILGQGPKLLIQFQNNGVVDDSQLPKDRFSAERLKGVDSTLKIQPAKLEDSAVYLCASSARGTGNTEAFFGQGTRLTVV.

This clone was recorded a few times. The chain employs TRBV7-9 and TRBJ2-7; TRBD1 matches 7 bases. Germline CDR1 is SEHNR and CDR2 is FQNEAQ (reference sequence). V lost 5 bases and J lost 8; bases outside the gene matches: 6. The CDR3 consists of 12 residues. The CDR3 nucleotides read TGTGCCAGCAGCCCTGGACAGGTTAAGCAGTACTTC. Translating it yields CASSPGQVKQYF. Filled out from reference TRBV7-9 and TRBJ2-7, the complete variable domain reads DTGVSQNPRHKITKRGQNVTFRCDPISEHNRLYWYRQTLGQGPEFLTYFQNEAQLEKSRLLSDRFSAERPKGSFSTLEIQRTEQGDSAMYLCASSPGQVKQYFGPGTRLTVT.

The chain employs TRBV29-1 and TRBJ2-5, with a tentative D call TRBD2 (5 bases). Trimming shortened V by 4 bases and J by 5 bases, and 11 bases separated the two germline ends. The length of the CDR3 is 12 residues. Germline CDR1 and CDR2: SQVTM and ANQGSEA. This CDR3 is CSVVSRGETQYF. In DNA form, the CDR3 reads TGCAGCGTTGTATCCCGAGGGGAGACCCAGTACTTC.

The chain links TRBV18 to TRBJ1-1, with 7 bases aligning to TRBD1. CDR1 KGHSH and CDR2 LQKENI come from the germline V gene. This CDR3 spans 15 amino acids. With V trimmed by 2 bases and J by 4 bases, 7 bases remained unmatched. CDR3 residues: CASSPEQGSGTEAFF. The CDR3 nucleotides are TGTGCCAGCTCACCAGAACAGGGGTCGGGCACTGAAGCTTTCTTT.

The chain combines TRBV7-2 with TRBJ1-5, with D perhaps TRBD1 (5 bases). Looked up from germline, CDR1 is SGHTA and CDR2 is FQGNSA. The CDR3 runs 16 residues. V was clipped by 1 base and J by 6 bases, with 16 bases between them. CDR3 protein: CASSLDYRKGSQPQHF. The CDR3 DNA reads TGTGCCAGCAGCTTAGATTACCGAAAGGGGAGTCAGCCCCAGCATTTT.

The CDR3 sequence is CASSQELRQENQPQHF. The CDR3 DNA is TGTGCCAGCAGCCAAGAGCTGCGACAGGAGAATCAGCCCCAGCATTTT. The gene calls are TRBV4-2 and TRBJ1-5, with a possible D match to TRBD1 (6 bases). The CDR3 is 16 amino acids. V shed 0 bases and J shed 4 bases, with 13 bases lying between them. Germline values: CDR1 LGHNA, CDR2 YNFKEQ.

The CDR3 DNA reads TGTGCCAGCAGCCAATCGTCCCGGAACACTGAAGCTTTCTTT. Amino acid sequence: CASSQSSRNTEAFF. V is TRBV16 and J is TRBJ1-1; D not certain. The CDR3 extends over 14 amino acids. The V end lost 0 bases, the J end lost 1 base, and 6 bases lay between the germline ends. The V gene's germline CDR1 is KGHSY and CDR2 FQNENV.

The V and J genes are TRBV7-3 and TRBJ1-1, with TRBD1 matching over 7 bases. Germline CDR1 SGHTA, CDR2 FQGTGA. The CDR3 is 15 amino acids. V shed 3 bases, J shed 0 bases, and the junction held 4 bases outside the gene matches. The CDR3: CASSLYRGVNTEAFF. In DNA form, the CDR3 reads TGTGCCAGCAGCTTGTACAGGGGCGTGAACACTGAAGCTTTCTTT.

The rearrangement uses TRBV29-1 and TRBJ1-2; no firm D call. The CDR3 extends over 11 amino acids. Trimming removed 5 bases at V and 7 bases at J, with 11 bases between. Germline V gives CDR1 SQVTM, CDR2 ANQGSEA. The CDR3 spells CSVNLGGGYTF. The CDR3 nucleotides read TGCAGCGTTAACCTAGGTGGTGGCTACACCTTC.

The chain joins TRBV5-4 to TRBJ2-7; perhaps TRBD1 as D (5 bases). Looked up from germline, CDR1 is SGHNT and CDR2 is YYREEE (reference sequence). The CDR3 runs 13 residues. Trimming shortened V by 0 bases and J by 3 bases, and 7 bases separated the two germline ends. CDR3 residues: CASSLGTNYEQYF. In nucleotides, the CDR3 is TGTGCCAGCAGCTTGGGGACAAACTACGAGCAGTACTTC.

The chain employs TRBV6-6 and TRBJ2-7; no clear D. Germline V gives CDR1 MNHNY, CDR2 SVGAGI (reference sequence). The germline V and J ends were trimmed by 4 bases and 5 bases, with 18 bases remaining between them. The CDR3 sequence is 15 residues long. The CDR3 bases are TGTGCCAGCAGTTCCTATGCCCCTTCACGAAACGAGCAGTACTTC. It yields the protein CASSSYAPSRNEQYF.

The rearrangement uses TRBV7-6 and TRBJ2-1; D uncertain. Trimming took off 5 bases at V and 5 bases at J, with 16 bases between the two ends. This CDR3 is built from 15 residues. Looked up from germline, CDR1 is SGHVS and CDR2 is FNYEAQ. The CDR3 region is CASSPLILSHNEQFF. CDR3 bases: TGTGCCAGCAGCCCCCTTATCTTAAGCCACAATGAGCAGTTCTTC.

The V gene is TRBV7-2, the J gene TRBJ2-3, with TRBD2 identical over 9 bases. Germline V CDR1 and CDR2: SGHTA, FQGNSA. This CDR3 has 13 amino acids. The V and J ends lost 11 bases and 0 bases, in that order; junction bases with no gene match: 3. DNA for the CDR3: TGTGCCCAGACTAGCGGTAGCACAGATACGCAGTATTTT. Protein sequence: CAQTSGSTDTQYF.

The chain has TRBV7-9 and TRBJ2-7, with D possibly matching TRBD2 (5 bases). Germline CDR1 is SEHNR and CDR2 is FQNEAQ (reference sequence). This CDR3 spans 13 amino acids. V lost 2 bases and J lost 5, with 10 bases in between. CDR3 amino acids: CASSLPPGNEQYF. Here the CDR3 DNA reads TGTGCCAGCAGCTTACCTCCCGGGAACGAGCAGTACTTC. Together with reference TRBV7-9 and TRBJ2-7, the CDR3 gives the full variable domain: DTGVSQNPRHKITKRGQNVTFRCDPISEHNRLYWYRQTLGQGPEFLTYFQNEAQLEKSRLLSDRFSAERPKGSFSTLEIQRTEQGDSAMYLCASSLPPGNEQYFGPGTRLTVT.

V usage is TRBV5-6 and J usage is TRBJ1-2; 9 nucleotides align to TRBD1. Trimming removed 4 bases from V and 4 bases from J; junction bases left unmatched: 11. Germline V gene data show CDR1 as SGHDT and CDR2 as YYEEEE. The CDR3 contains 16 residues. The chain's CDR3 is CASSPKPLGQGYGYTF. CDR3 DNA: TGTGCCAGCAGCCCGAAACCATTGGGACAGGGCTATGGCTACACCTTC.

The chain has TRBV15 and TRBJ2-3; D gene unclear. CDR3 length: 12 residues. Trimming cost V 1 base and J 3 bases, with 2 bases left between them. Germline lookup yields CDR1 LNHNV and CDR2 YYDKDF (reference sequence). The CDR3 nucleotides are TGTGCCACCAGCAGAGGAACAGATACGCAGTATTTT. Residues: CATSRGTDTQYF.

The CDR3 loop reads CASILPGRNYGYTF. The CDR3 DNA sequence: TGTGCCAGCATCCTCCCGGGACGCAACTATGGCTACACCTTC. The chain carries TRBV7-9 and TRBJ1-2; a possible D gene is TRBD1 (5 bases). Trimming shortened V by 7 bases and J by 2 bases, and 14 bases separated the two germline ends. This CDR3 has 14 residues. Looked up from germline, CDR1 is SEHNR and CDR2 is FQNEAQ (reference sequence).

V is TRBV7-2 and J is TRBJ2-5, with 8 nucleotides matching TRBD1. Germline V CDR1 and CDR2: SGHTA, FQGNSA. The CDR3 runs to 14 residues. The ends lost 5 bases at V and 3 bases at J; junction bases unmatched: 5. CDR3 sequence reads: CASSRRTGKETQYF. DNA of the CDR3: TGTGCCAGCAGCCGGCGGACAGGGAAAGAGACCCAGTACTTC.

The V call is TRBV2, the J call TRBJ1-1; no reliable D call. With 7 bases removed from V and 7 bases from J, the gap between germline ends came to 16 bases. Germline V lookup: CDR1 SNHLY, CDR2 FYNNEI. This CDR3 has 13 amino acids. CDR3 sequence (DNA): TGTGCCAGCACTAAAGACACCCAAGGTGAAGCTTTCTTT. The encoded protein is CASTKDTQGEAFF.